Below, 27 T cell receptor beta chains from the same sample are listed, as sequenced in a study of shared clonotypes between healthy human individuals (dated by TCRdb to 2019 to 2021). The method behind the library was the immunoSEQ multiplex PCR assay. As stored in TCRdb, this immuneACCESS dataset retains in-frame rearrangements with V and J assigned. A fraction of the clones does not appear; measured against another copy, unresolved V genes explain less than half of the discrepancy, and the remainder lacks a known reason. The sample table holds 230,000 or so clones, of which 65% were seen once. The leading ten clones occupy 8.5% to 14% of the sample. Sequenced material: memory CD4+ T cells sorted from blood. The sample's cell subset or site, from its label and the paper: CD45RA-negative fraction. The receptors originated from a man younger than 40 in good health.

The gene calls are TRBV27 and TRBJ2-1; 9 bases are shared with TRBD2. V dropped 4 bases and J dropped 3; count of bases not matched to a gene: 7. Germline V gene data show CDR1 as MNHEY and CDR2 as SMNVEV (reference sequence). The CDR3 contains 16 residues. The CDR3 loop reads CASSSLAGSYYNEQFF. The CDR3 DNA reads as TGTGCCAGCAGTTCTCTAGCGGGATCTTACTACAATGAGCAGTTCTTC.

In its sample, this clone was seen once. This may stem from a read error, because a much larger clone lies one nucleotide away. The chain employs TRBV2 and TRBJ1-2, with 12 bases fitting TRBD1. The CDR3 length is 16 residues. Germline trimming cut 1 base from V and 9 bases from J; bases unmatched to any gene: 9. Germline CDR1 is SNHLY and CDR2 is FYNNEI. CDR3 residues: CASSEVGGQGADSYTF. As DNA, the CDR3 is TGTGCCAGCAGTGAAGTGGGGGGACAGGGGGCCGATAGCTACACCTTC.

CDR3 residues: CASTSSGSITDTQYF. The CDR3 nucleotides are TGTGCCAGCACCTCTTCGGGATCTATCACAGATACGCAGTATTTT. The chain has TRBV6-5 and TRBJ2-3; perhaps TRBD2 as D (5 bases). Trimming left V 7 bases short and J 2 bases short, with 16 bases between. Looked up from germline, CDR1 is MNHEY and CDR2 is SVGAGI. The CDR3 has 15 residues.

V is TRBV5-6 and J is TRBJ2-3; D gene unclear. This CDR3 is built from 16 residues. Looked up from germline, CDR1 is SGHDT and CDR2 is YYEEEE. Trimming took off 2 bases at V and 0 bases at J, with 13 bases between the two ends. The CDR3 sequence is CASSLARRLSTDTQYF. In DNA form, the CDR3 reads TGTGCCAGCAGCTTAGCCCGTCGCCTTAGCACAGATACGCAGTATTTT.

This clone occurred a few times. The chain uses TRBV10-1 and TRBJ2-1; 7 bases map to TRBD2. Germline CDR1 reads WNHNN; CDR2 reads SYGVQD (reference sequence). V trimming: 6 bases; J trimming: 9 bases; junction bases outside the gene matches: 5. The CDR3 has 12 residues. The CDR3 here is CASSGLVGEQFF. CDR3 in DNA: TGCGCCAGCAGCGGACTAGTCGGTGAGCAGTTCTTC.

The gene calls are TRBV14 and TRBJ1-1, with 8 bases that match TRBD1. V shed 1 base, J shed 3 bases, and the junction held 4 bases outside the gene matches. The CDR3 contains 15 residues. From germline, CDR1 is SGHDN and CDR2 FVKESK. This CDR3 is CASSQGDRRYTEAFF. The CDR3 DNA follows: TGTGCCAGCAGCCAAGGGGACAGGCGGTACACTGAAGCTTTCTTT.

This rearrangement joins TRBV11-2 to TRBJ2-1, with TRBD2 identical over 12 bases. The CDR3 loop spans 15 amino acids. CDR1 and CDR2 (germline): SGHAT, FQNNGV. Trimming removed 5 bases from V and 5 bases from J; junction bases left unmatched: 4. The CDR3 is CASSRLAGDHNEQFF. CDR3 DNA: TGTGCCAGCAGCCGACTAGCGGGGGACCACAATGAGCAGTTCTTC. The entire variable domain, with the rest obtained from reference TRBV11-2 and TRBJ2-1, is as follows: EAGVAQSPRYKIIEKRQSVAFWCNPISGHATLYWYQQILGQGPKLLIQFQNNGVVDDSQLPKDRFSAERLKGVDSTLKIQPAKLEDSAVYLCASSRLAGDHNEQFFGPGTRLTVL.

The chain has TRBV11-3 and TRBJ2-3; tentatively, D is TRBD2 (6 bases). The CDR3 sequence is 14 residues long. Between the trimmed V and J ends, which lost 1 base and 2 bases, there was a span of 7 bases. Germline CDR1 reads SGHNT; CDR2 reads YENEEA. In nucleotides, the CDR3 is TGTGCCAGCAGCTTAGGCGGGACCACAGATACGCAGTATTTT. Its translation is CASSLGGTTDTQYF.

This sequence joins TRBV19 and TRBJ2-7; a possible D gene is TRBD1 (6 bases). The V end lost 6 bases, the J end lost 0 bases, and 12 bases lay between the germline ends. Per germline, CDR1 LNHDA and CDR2 SQIVND (reference sequence). There are 14 residues in the CDR3. In DNA, the CDR3 is TGTGCCAGTAGACTGACAGGAAGCTCCTACGAGCAGTACTTC. It yields the protein CASRLTGSSYEQYF.

The rearrangement links TRBV7-2 to TRBJ2-3; 11 bases are shared with TRBD2. This CDR3 has 13 amino acids. Looked up from germline, CDR1 is SGHTA and CDR2 is FQGNSA. J gave up 12 bases and V 3 bases, and 5 bases lay outside the gene matches. The CDR3 spells CASSFLTSGDQYF. Here the CDR3 DNA reads TGTGCCAGCAGCTTCCTGACTAGCGGGGACCAGTATTTT. Full variable domain (outside the CDR3, taken from reference TRBV7-2 and TRBJ2-3): GAGVSQSPSNKVTEKGKDVELRCDPISGHTALYWYRQSLGQGLEFLIYFQGNSAPDKSGLPSDRFSAERTGGSVSTLTIQRTQQEDSAVYLCASSFLTSGDQYFGPGTRLTVL.

This clone was detected a few times. V and J are TRBV18 and TRBJ2-3, with 7 positions matching TRBD2. The CDR3 loop spans 15 amino acids. V was pared by 1 base and J by 1 base, with 2 bases of the junction left unmatched. The germline gives CDR1 KGHSH, CDR2 LQKENI. The CDR3 DNA reads TGTGCCAGCTCACCACAGGGAGGGGGCACAGATACGCAGTATTTT. Amino acids: CASSPQGGGTDTQYF. The whole variable domain, remainder taken from reference TRBV18 and TRBJ2-3, is NAGVMQNPRHLVRRRGQEARLRCSPMKGHSHVYWYRQLPEEGLKFMVYLQKENIIDESGMPKERFSAEFPKEGPSILRIQQVVRGDSAAYFCASSPQGGGTDTQYFGPGTRLTVL.

The rearrangement links TRBV18 to TRBJ2-5; 8 bases match TRBD1. V gave up 3 bases and J gave up 2 bases; unmatched junction bases: 8. The CDR3 runs to 16 residues. Germline V gene lookup returns CDR1 KGHSH and CDR2 LQKENI. CDR3: CASSPTGQGWQETQYF. CDR3 sequence (DNA): TGTGCCAGCTCACCTACCGGACAGGGTTGGCAAGAGACCCAGTACTTC.

The chain combines TRBV11-2 with TRBJ2-5; TRBD1 agrees at 8 bases. From germline, CDR1 is SGHAT and CDR2 FQNNGV. Losses at the gene ends were 4 bases for V and 1 base for J; bases not matched to a gene: 5. The CDR3 loop spans 15 amino acids. The CDR3 here is CASSSIQGVQETQYF. The CDR3 region has the DNA TGTGCCAGCAGCTCGATACAGGGGGTCCAAGAGACCCAGTACTTC.

The chain joins TRBV9 to TRBJ2-1, with 9 bases matching TRBD2. The CDR3 totals 17 residues. Germline values: CDR1 SGDLS, CDR2 YYNGEE. The V segment lost 4 bases and the J segment 6 bases; nucleotides outside the gene matches: 14. The CDR3 protein is CASSRSGSGLIGNEQFF. Here the CDR3 DNA reads TGTGCCAGCAGCCGTAGCGGGAGTGGGTTAATAGGCAATGAGCAGTTCTTC.

The chain couples TRBV11-2 to TRBJ2-2, with 15 bases identical to TRBD2. Trimming removed 3 bases from V and 4 bases from J; junction bases left unmatched: 9. Germline CDR1 SGHAT, CDR2 FQNNGV. This CDR3 has 19 amino acids. The CDR3 nucleotides read TGTGCCAGCAGCTTCCGAGGACTAGCGGGAGGGTCCAGCACCGGGGAGCTGTTTTTT. It yields the protein CASSFRGLAGGSSTGELFF.

The chain recombines TRBV29-1 with TRBJ2-2; D is unresolved. The CDR3 is 11 residues long. Looked up from germline, CDR1 is SQVTM and CDR2 is ANQGSEA. V was clipped by 4 bases and J by 5 bases, with 5 bases between them. The CDR3 loop reads CSVASTGELFF. The CDR3 DNA reads TGCAGCGTTGCGTCGACCGGGGAGCTGTTTTTT.

This rearrangement joins TRBV11-2 to TRBJ2-3, with D hard to call. Trimming removed 9 bases from V and 4 bases from J, with 11 bases in between. Germline V gene data show CDR1 as SGHAT and CDR2 as FQNNGV. CDR3 length: 12 residues. The CDR3 protein is CASGFFADTQYF. CDR3 in DNA: TGTGCCAGTGGCTTTTTCGCAGATACGCAGTATTTT.

This chain links TRBV4-3 with TRBJ2-2; D perhaps matches TRBD1 (6 bases). CDR1 is LGHNA and CDR2 is YSLEER in the germline V gene. V lost 0 bases and J 0 bases, leaving 11 bases between the germline ends. The CDR3 contains 17 residues. The CDR3 DNA follows: TGCGCCAGCAGCCAAGAGGGACATCCCGCGAACACCGGGGAGCTGTTTTTT. Protein sequence: CASSQEGHPANTGELFF.

The CDR3 sequence is CASRVLASPNTGELFF. The CDR3 nucleotides are TGTGCCAGCAGAGTACTAGCGAGCCCGAACACCGGGGAGCTGTTTTTT. The chain links TRBV6-6 to TRBJ2-2; 7 bases match TRBD2. After removal of 6 bases from V and 0 bases from J, the junction contained 7 bases not matched to a gene. There are 16 residues in the CDR3. The germline CDR1 and CDR2 sequences are MNHNY and SVGAGI (reference sequence).

The chain joins TRBV28 to TRBJ2-7; D unclear. The CDR3 has 13 amino acids. Germline V gene lookup returns CDR1 MDHEN and CDR2 SYDVKM. V shed 6 bases and J shed 0 bases, with 9 bases lying between them. The CDR3 DNA reads as TGTGCCAGCAGGGACGGAAGCTCCTACGAGCAGTACTTC. This codes for CASRDGSSYEQYF.

This clone appeared a single time. The gene calls are TRBV5-1 and TRBJ2-1, with 16 bases lining up with TRBD2. The junction had 11 bases not matched to a gene; V was cut back by 4 bases and J by 4 bases. This CDR3 region has 19 residues. The germline CDR1 and CDR2 sequences are SGHRS and YFSETQ. CDR3 region: CASSSPGLAGGPSYNEQFF. The DNA for the CDR3 is TGCGCCAGCAGCAGTCCGGGACTAGCGGGAGGGCCATCTTACAATGAGCAGTTCTTC.

J is TRBJ2-2 and V is TRBV11-1; D might be TRBD1 (6 bases). Trimming took 5 bases from V and 6 from J, leaving 13 bases between them. Germline CDR1 reads SGHAT; CDR2 reads FQDESV (reference sequence). This CDR3 region has 14 residues. The chain's CDR3 is CASSRQVLAGELFF. Here the CDR3 DNA reads TGTGCCAGCAGCCGACAGGTGTTGGCCGGGGAGCTGTTTTTT.

This rearrangement joins TRBV10-2 to TRBJ2-7; no definite D call. The germline CDR1 and CDR2 sequences are WSHSY and SAAADI. The germline V and J ends were trimmed by 8 bases and 3 bases, with 14 bases remaining between them. The CDR3 consists of 13 residues. This CDR3 reads CASSPAAYYEQYF. CDR3 in DNA: TGCGCCAGCTCACCGGCGGCTTACTACGAGCAGTACTTC.

The CDR3: CASSQSGGWDTEAFF. The CDR3 DNA sequence: TGCGCCAGCAGCCAGTCGGGGGGATGGGACACTGAAGCTTTCTTT. This rearrangement joins TRBV4-1 to TRBJ1-1; TRBD1 might be the D (5 bases). The CDR3 covers 15 residues. Trimming stripped 3 bases from V and 3 bases from J, with 14 bases between. The germline CDR1 and CDR2 sequences are MGHRA and YSYEKL.

The V and J genes are TRBV29-1 and TRBJ2-5, with 7 bases matching TRBD1. The CDR3 sequence is 14 residues long. Trimming cost V 3 bases and J 7 bases; bases outside gene matches: 11. Per germline, CDR1 SQVTM and CDR2 ANQGSEA. CDR3 sequence reads: CSVDRGQVMGTQYF. The CDR3, as DNA: TGCAGCGTTGATAGAGGACAGGTCATGGGGACCCAGTACTTC.

This chain uses TRBV28 with TRBJ1-5; perhaps TRBD1 as D (5 bases). This CDR3 comprises 14 residues. Germline values: CDR1 MDHEN, CDR2 SYDVKM. V lost 5 bases and J 2 bases, leaving 10 bases between the germline ends. This CDR3 reads CASSDWGGNQPQHF. CDR3 DNA sequence: TGTGCCAGCAGTGATTGGGGGGGCAATCAGCCCCAGCATTTT.

The V and J genes are TRBV28 and TRBJ1-1; possibly TRBD1 for D (6 bases). The CDR3 loop spans 14 amino acids. Germline-derived CDR1 and CDR2 are MDHEN and SYDVKM. Trimming removed 4 bases from V and 9 bases from J, with 18 bases in between. In DNA form, the CDR3 reads TGTGCCAGCAGTTCTACTTTGCTACAGGGAAAAGCTTTCTTT. It specifies CASSSTLLQGKAFF.